The clone carrying this TCR beta chain was observed many times. The data derive from a study of T-cell reconstitution after alpha-beta-depleted transplantation in children. Germline V gene lookup returns CDR1 DFQATT and CDR2 SNEGSKA (reference sequence). The length of the CDR3 is 19 residues. V was pared by 2 bases and J by 4 bases, with 12 bases of the junction left unmatched. TCRbeta library construction was performed incorporating unique molecular identifiers. MiXCR, run by TCRdb on the PCR reads, gives a single entry per CDR3 protein. The profile covers about 240,000 distinct CDR3 sequences, with around 11% appearing a single time and over 2.5% taken by the ten largest.

The source was PBMCs from the stem cell graft donor, collected from the stem cell graft. V usage is TRBV20-1 and J usage is TRBJ2-1; 15 bases align to TRBD2. The clonotype was recovered from a human donor who donated a stem cell graft to a child with acute lymphoblastic leukemia. CDR3 protein: CSARQTPGLAGGWYNEQFF. The CDR3 nucleotides are TGCAGTGCTAGACAAACTCCGGGACTAGCGGGAGGCTGGTACAATGAGCAGTTCTTC.